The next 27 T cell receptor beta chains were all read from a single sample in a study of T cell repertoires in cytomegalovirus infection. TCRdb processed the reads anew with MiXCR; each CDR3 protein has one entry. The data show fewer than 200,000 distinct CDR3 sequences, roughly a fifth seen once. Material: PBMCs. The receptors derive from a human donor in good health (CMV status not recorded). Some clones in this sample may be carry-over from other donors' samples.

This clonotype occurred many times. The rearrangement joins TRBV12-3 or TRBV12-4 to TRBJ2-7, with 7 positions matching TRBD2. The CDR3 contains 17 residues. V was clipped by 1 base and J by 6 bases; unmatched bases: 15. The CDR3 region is CASSLDGFRTRRAEQYF. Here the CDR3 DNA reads TGTGCCAGCAGTTTAGACGGCTTTCGGACTAGGCGCGCCGAGCAGTACTTC.

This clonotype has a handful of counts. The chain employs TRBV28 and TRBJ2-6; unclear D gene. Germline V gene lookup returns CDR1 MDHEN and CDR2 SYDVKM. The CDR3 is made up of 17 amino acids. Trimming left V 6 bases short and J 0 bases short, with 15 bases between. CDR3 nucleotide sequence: TGTGCCAGCAGCCCCGGCTCGTCTAGCTCTGGGGCCAACGTCCTGACTTTC. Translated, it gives CASSPGSSSSGANVLTF. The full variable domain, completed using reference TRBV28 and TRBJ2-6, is DVKVTQSSRYLVKRTGEKVFLECVQDMDHENMFWYRQDPGLGLRLIYFSYDVKMKEKGDIPEGYSVSREKKERFSLILESASTNQTSMYLCASSPGSSSSGANVLTFGAGSRLTVL.

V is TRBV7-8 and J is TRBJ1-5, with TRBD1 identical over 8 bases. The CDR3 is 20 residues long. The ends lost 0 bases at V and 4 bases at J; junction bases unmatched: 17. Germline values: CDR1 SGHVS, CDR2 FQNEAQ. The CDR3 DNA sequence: TGTGCCAGCAGCTTAGCGGACGCCCGGACAGGGAATTTTCAGAATCAGCCCCAGCATTTT. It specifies CASSLADARTGNFQNQPQHF.

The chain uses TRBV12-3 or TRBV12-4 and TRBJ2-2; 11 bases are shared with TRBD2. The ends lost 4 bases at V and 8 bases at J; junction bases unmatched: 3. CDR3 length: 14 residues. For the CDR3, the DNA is TGTGCCAGCAGTTCGACTAGCGGGAAAGGGGAGCTGTTTTTT. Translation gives CASSSTSGKGELFF.

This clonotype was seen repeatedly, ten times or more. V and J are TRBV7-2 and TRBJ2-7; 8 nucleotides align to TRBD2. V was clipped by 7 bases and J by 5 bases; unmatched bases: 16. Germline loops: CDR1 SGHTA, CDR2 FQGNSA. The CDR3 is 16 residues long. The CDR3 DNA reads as TGTGCCAGCACCAGTTACGGGGCGGGAGGCAGTGACGAGCAGTACTTC. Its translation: CASTSYGAGGSDEQYF.

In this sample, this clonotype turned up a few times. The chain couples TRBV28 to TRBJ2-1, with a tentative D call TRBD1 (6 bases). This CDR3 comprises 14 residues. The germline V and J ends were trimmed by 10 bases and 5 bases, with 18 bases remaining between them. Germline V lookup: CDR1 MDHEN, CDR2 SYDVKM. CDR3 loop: CATTLPGHHNEQFF. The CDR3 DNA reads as TGTGCCACCACCCTCCCGGGACATCACAATGAGCAGTTCTTC.

This chain's CDR3 is CASSLDSQTMNTEAFF. Here the CDR3 DNA reads TGTGCCAGCAGCCTCGACAGTCAAACCATGAACACTGAAGCTTTCTTT. The J gene is TRBJ1-1, the V gene TRBV28; D perhaps matches TRBD1 (5 bases). The CDR3 contains 16 residues. Germline V gene sequence: CDR1 MDHEN, CDR2 SYDVKM. V was shortened by 6 bases and J by 0 bases, with 17 bases between the two germline ends.

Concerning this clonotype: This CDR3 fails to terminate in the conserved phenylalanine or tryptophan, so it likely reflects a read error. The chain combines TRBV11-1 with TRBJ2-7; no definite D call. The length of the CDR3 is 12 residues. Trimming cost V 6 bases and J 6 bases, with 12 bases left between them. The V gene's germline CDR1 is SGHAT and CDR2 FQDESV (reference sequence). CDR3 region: CASSYSLGEQYI. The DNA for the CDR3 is TGTGCCAGCAGTTACTCCCTTGGCGAGCAGTACATC.

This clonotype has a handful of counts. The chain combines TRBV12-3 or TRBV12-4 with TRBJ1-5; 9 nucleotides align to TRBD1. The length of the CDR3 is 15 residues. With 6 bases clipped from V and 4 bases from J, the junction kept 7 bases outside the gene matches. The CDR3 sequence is CASSTGQGSNQPQHF. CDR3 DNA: TGTGCCAGCAGCACCGGACAGGGGTCGAATCAGCCCCAGCATTTT.

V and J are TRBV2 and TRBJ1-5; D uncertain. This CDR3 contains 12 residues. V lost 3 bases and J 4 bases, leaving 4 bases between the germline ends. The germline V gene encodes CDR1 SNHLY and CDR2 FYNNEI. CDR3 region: CASSERNQPQHF. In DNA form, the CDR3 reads TGTGCCAGCAGTGAGAGAAATCAGCCCCAGCATTTT.

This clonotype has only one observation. CDR3 sequence (DNA): TGTGCCAGCAGATATAGCACCGAGAGGGTCTACGAGCAGTACTTC. Residues: CASRYSTERVYEQYF. The chain carries TRBV27 and TRBJ2-7; D possibly corresponds to TRBD2 (5 bases). The CDR3 sequence is 15 residues long. CDR1 MNHEY and CDR2 SMNVEV come from the germline V gene (reference sequence). Trimming cost V 6 bases and J 3 bases, with 18 bases left between them.

The CDR3 nucleotides read TGCGCCAGCAGCCAAGATGGACAGGCCTACAATGAGCAGTTCTTC. It encodes CASSQDGQAYNEQFF. The V call is TRBV4-1, the J call TRBJ2-1; 7 nucleotides agree with TRBD1. The J segment lost 2 bases and the V segment lost 0 bases, leaving 1 base of the junction unmatched. This CDR3 is built from 15 residues. The germline V gene encodes CDR1 MGHRA and CDR2 YSYEKL.

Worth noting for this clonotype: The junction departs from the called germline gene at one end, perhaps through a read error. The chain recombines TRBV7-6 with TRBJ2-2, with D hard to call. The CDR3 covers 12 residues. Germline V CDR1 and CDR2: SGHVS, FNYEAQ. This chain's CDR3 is CASSLNTVELFF. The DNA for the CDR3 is TGTGCCAGCAGCTTGAACACCGTGGAGCTGTTTTTT.

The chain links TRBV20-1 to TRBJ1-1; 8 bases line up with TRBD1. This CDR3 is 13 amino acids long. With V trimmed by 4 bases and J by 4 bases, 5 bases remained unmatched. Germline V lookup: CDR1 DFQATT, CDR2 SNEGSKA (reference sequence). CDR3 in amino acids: CSATGGAGTEAFF. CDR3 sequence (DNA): TGCAGTGCTACAGGGGGCGCGGGCACTGAAGCTTTCTTT.

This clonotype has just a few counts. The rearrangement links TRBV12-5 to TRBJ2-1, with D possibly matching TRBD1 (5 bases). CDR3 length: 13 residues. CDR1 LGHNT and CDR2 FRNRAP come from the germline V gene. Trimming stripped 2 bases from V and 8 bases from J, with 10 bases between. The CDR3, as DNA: TGTGCTAGTGGTTTGAGCAGGGTTCATGAGCAGTTCTTC. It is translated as CASGLSRVHEQFF.

This CDR3 reads CASKPATSTDTQYF. In DNA, the CDR3 is TGTGCCAGCAAGCCGGCAACCTCCACAGATACGCAGTATTTT. The chain employs TRBV9 and TRBJ2-3; D gene uncertain. Germline V gene lookup returns CDR1 SGDLS and CDR2 YYNGEE. The CDR3 runs to 14 residues. Trimming removed 6 bases at V and 2 bases at J, with 13 bases between.

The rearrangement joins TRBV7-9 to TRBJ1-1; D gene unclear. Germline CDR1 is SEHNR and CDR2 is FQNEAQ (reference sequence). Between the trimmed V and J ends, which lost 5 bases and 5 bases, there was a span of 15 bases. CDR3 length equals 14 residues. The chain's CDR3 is CASSLSPGLTEAFF. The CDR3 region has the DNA TGTGCCAGCAGCCTCTCCCCCGGCCTGACTGAAGCTTTCTTT.

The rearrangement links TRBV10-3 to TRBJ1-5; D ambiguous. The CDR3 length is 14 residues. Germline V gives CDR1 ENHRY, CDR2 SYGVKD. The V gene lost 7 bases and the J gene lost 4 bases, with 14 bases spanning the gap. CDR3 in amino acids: CAIIGQPENQPQHF. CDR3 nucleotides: TGTGCCATCATTGGGCAGCCAGAAAATCAGCCCCAGCATTTT.

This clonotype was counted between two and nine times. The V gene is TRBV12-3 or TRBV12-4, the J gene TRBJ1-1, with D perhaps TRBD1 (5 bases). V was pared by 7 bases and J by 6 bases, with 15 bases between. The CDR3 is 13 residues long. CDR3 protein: CASIARGVAEAFF. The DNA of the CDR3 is TGTGCCAGCATCGCCCGGGGGGTGGCTGAAGCTTTCTTT.

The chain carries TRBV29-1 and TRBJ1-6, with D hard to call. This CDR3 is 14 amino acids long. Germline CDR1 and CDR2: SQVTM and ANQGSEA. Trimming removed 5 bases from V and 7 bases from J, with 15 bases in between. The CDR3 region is CSVQADPTNSPLHF. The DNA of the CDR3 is TGCAGCGTTCAGGCAGACCCTACAAATTCACCCCTCCACTTT.

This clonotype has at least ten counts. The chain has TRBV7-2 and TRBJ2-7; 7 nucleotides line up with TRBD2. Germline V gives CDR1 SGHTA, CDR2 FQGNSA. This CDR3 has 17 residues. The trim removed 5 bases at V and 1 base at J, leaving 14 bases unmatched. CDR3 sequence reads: CASSRLRPASGSYEQYF. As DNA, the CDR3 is TGTGCCAGCAGCCGGCTTCGACCGGCTAGCGGTTCCTACGAGCAGTACTTC.

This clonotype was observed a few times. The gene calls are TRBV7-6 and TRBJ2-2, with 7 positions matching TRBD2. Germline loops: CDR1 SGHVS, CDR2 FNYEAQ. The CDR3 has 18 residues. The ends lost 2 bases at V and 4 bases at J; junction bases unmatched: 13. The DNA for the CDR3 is TGTGCCAGCAGCTTATCTGTTCAGGCTAGCGGAGGCACCGGGGAGCTGTTTTTT. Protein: CASSLSVQASGGTGELFF.

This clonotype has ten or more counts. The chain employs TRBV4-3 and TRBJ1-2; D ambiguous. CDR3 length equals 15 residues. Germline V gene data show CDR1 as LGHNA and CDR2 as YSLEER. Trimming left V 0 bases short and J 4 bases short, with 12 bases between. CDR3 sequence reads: CASSQETGSGYGYTF. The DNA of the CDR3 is TGCGCCAGCAGCCAAGAGACGGGGAGTGGCTATGGCTACACCTTC.

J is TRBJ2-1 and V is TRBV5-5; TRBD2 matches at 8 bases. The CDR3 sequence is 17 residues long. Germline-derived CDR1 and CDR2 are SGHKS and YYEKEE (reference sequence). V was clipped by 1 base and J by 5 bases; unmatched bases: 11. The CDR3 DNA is TGTGCCAGCAGCTTGTATCGGCCTAGCGGGCGAAACAATGAGCAGTTCTTC. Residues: CASSLYRPSGRNNEQFF.

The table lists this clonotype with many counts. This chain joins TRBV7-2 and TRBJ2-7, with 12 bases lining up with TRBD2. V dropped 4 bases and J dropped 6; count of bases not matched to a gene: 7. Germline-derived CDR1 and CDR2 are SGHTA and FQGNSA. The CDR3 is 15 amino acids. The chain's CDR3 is CASSSSSGGAAEQYF. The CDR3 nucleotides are TGTGCCAGCAGCTCCTCTAGCGGGGGGGCTGCCGAGCAGTACTTC.

The CDR3 here is CSARETGASATEAFF. In DNA, the CDR3 is TGCAGTGCTAGAGAGACAGGGGCGTCGGCCACTGAAGCTTTCTTT. The chain uses TRBV20-1 and TRBJ1-1; 8 bases map to TRBD1. Germline V gives CDR1 DFQATT, CDR2 SNEGSKA (reference sequence). Trimming took 0 bases from V and 4 from J; bases not matched to a gene: 7. The CDR3 totals 15 residues.

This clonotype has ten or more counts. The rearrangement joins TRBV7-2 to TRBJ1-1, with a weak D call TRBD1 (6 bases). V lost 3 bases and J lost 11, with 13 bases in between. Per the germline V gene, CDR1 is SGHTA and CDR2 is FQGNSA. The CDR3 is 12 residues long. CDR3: CASSFRGRPAFF. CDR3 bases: TGTGCCAGCAGCTTCAGGGGCCGACCGGCTTTCTTT.